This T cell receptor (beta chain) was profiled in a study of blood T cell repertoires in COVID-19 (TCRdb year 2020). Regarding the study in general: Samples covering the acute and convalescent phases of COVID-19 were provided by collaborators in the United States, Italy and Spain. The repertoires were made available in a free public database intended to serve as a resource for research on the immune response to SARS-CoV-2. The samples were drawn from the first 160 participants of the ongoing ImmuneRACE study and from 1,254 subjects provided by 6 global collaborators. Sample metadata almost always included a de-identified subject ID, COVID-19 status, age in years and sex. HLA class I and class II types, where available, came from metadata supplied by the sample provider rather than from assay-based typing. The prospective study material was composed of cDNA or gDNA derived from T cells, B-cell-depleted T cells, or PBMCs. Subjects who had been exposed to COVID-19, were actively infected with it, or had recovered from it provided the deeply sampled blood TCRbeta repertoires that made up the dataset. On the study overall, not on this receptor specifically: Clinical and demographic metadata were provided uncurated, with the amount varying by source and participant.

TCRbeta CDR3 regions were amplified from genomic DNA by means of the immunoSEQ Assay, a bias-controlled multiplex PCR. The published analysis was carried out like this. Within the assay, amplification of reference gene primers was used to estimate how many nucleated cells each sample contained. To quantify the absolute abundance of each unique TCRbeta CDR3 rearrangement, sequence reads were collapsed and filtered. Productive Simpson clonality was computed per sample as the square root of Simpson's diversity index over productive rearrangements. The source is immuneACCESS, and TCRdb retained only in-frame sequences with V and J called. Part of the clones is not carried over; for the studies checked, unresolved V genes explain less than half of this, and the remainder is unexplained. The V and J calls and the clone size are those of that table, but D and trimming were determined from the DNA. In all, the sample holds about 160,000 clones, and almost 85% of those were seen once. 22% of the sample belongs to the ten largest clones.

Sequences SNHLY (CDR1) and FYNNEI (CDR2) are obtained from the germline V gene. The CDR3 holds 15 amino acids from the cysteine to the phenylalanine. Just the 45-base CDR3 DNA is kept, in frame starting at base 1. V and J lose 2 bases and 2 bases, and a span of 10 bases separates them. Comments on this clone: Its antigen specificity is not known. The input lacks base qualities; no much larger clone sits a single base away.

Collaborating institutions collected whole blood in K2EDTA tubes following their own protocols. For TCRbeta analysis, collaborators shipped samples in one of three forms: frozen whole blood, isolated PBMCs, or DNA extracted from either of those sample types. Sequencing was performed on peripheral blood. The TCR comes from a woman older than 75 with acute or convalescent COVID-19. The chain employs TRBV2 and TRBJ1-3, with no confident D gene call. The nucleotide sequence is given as TGTGCCAGCAGTGAAATGGGTCTAGCTGGAAACACCATATATTTT. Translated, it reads CASSEMGLAGNTIYF.